The present entry profiles one T cell receptor beta chain with its context. The sample originates from a study of T cell changes during pregnancy in multiple sclerosis. Sequencing was performed with immunoSEQ multiplex PCR; in TCRdb, only in-frame clones are kept and a portion is missing. This table holds about 120,000 clones, over 85% found once. This clonotype was obtained from a female donor with multiple sclerosis, enrolled in a pregnancy study. This material consisted of peripheral blood, taken before pregnancy.

Written as DNA, the CDR3 is TGTGCCAGCAGCTCACCCGGGGGCGAGCAGTACTTC. Residues: CASSSPGGEQYF. The chain joins TRBV9 to TRBJ2-7; D possibly corresponds to TRBD2 (6 bases). V was shortened by 4 bases and J by 6 bases, with 11 bases between the two germline ends. Looked up from germline, CDR1 is SGDLS and CDR2 is YYNGEE. CDR3 length: 12 amino acids.